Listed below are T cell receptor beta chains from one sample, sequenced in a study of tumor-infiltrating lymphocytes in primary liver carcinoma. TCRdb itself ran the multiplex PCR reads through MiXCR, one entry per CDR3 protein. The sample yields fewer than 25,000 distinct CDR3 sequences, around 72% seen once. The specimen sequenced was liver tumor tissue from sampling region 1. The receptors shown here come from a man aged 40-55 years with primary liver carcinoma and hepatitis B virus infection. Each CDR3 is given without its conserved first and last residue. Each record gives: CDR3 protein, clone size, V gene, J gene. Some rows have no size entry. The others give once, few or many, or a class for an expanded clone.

cdr3_aa: ARSLVPGTEAF; clone_size: -; v_call: TRBV11-2; j_call: TRBJ1-1
cdr3_aa: ASSLGTGGFLEQY; clone_size: many; v_call: TRBV11-3; j_call: TRBJ2-7
cdr3_aa: AGSLVPWAEAF; clone_size: -; v_call: TRBV11-2; j_call: TRBJ1-1
cdr3_aa: TSRDVGANTEAF; clone_size: -; v_call: TRBV10-2; j_call: TRBJ1-1
cdr3_aa: ASSHRRTGLTGELF; clone_size: medium-sized; v_call: TRBV14; j_call: TRBJ2-2
cdr3_aa: ASRTSDRRDDQF; clone_size: -; v_call: TRBV6-2/TRBV6-3; j_call: TRBJ2-1
cdr3_aa: ASSLYRLVSEQS; clone_size: many; v_call: TRBV11-2; j_call: TRBJ2-1
cdr3_aa: ASSSPGLVDGELL; clone_size: -; v_call: TRBV5-1; j_call: TRBJ2-2
cdr3_aa: ASSRLLNTEAF; clone_size: many; v_call: TRBV7-9; j_call: TRBJ1-1
cdr3_aa: ADSAHFEPQH; clone_size: -; v_call: TRBV7-9; j_call: TRBJ1-5
cdr3_aa: ASSVRGQRNTGELF; clone_size: -; v_call: TRBV9; j_call: TRBJ2-2
cdr3_aa: ASSEISYSNQPQH; clone_size: medium-sized; v_call: TRBV6-1; j_call: TRBJ1-5
cdr3_aa: ASSLRQGATDTRY; clone_size: -; v_call: TRBV7-9; j_call: TRBJ2-3
cdr3_aa: ASSQVLLIAGALDPWY; clone_size: once; v_call: TRBV4-1; j_call: TRBJ2-3
cdr3_aa: TSKVGTWGYNEQF; clone_size: -; v_call: TRBV6-1; j_call: TRBJ2-1
cdr3_aa: ASSQGFGSATSTDMQY; clone_size: -; v_call: TRBV4-1; j_call: TRBJ2-3
cdr3_aa: TSSRQSINPTDTQY; clone_size: -; v_call: TRBV11-2; j_call: TRBJ2-3
cdr3_aa: ASSQDRSSGYNEQF; clone_size: many; v_call: TRBV4-2; j_call: TRBJ2-1
cdr3_aa: ASNQGDRDYGYT; clone_size: -; v_call: TRBV4-1; j_call: TRBJ1-2
cdr3_aa: VNSLSGVSPGNTIY; clone_size: -; v_call: TRBV11-2; j_call: TRBJ1-3
cdr3_aa: ASSALGTGRIEQF; clone_size: -; v_call: TRBV6-1; j_call: TRBJ2-1
cdr3_aa: ANSPTGPYNEQS; clone_size: -; v_call: TRBV6-1; j_call: TRBJ2-1
cdr3_aa: ASSLPSGLAGVYEQF; clone_size: many; v_call: TRBV7-9; j_call: TRBJ2-1
cdr3_aa: PSSLARLALGIKETQY; clone_size: -; v_call: TRBV11-2; j_call: TRBJ2-5
cdr3_aa: TSSLDGRFSGTIYNGQF; clone_size: -; v_call: TRBV11-2; j_call: TRBJ2-1
cdr3_aa: DRSKTPGGTNQKLF; clone_size: -; v_call: TRBV11-2; j_call: TRBJ1-4
cdr3_aa: ASSLGQGINYEQY; clone_size: -; v_call: TRBV12-3/TRBV12-4; j_call: TRBJ2-7
cdr3_aa: ASSIRGKAKNIQY; clone_size: -; v_call: TRBV28; j_call: TRBJ2-4
cdr3_aa: TSGLARLALGKKETQY; clone_size: -; v_call: TRBV11-2; j_call: TRBJ2-5
cdr3_aa: ASEDPKGFYGYT; clone_size: few; v_call: TRBV6-1; j_call: TRBJ1-2
cdr3_aa: ATGEYEGDQLQH; clone_size: -; v_call: TRBV10-3; j_call: TRBJ1-5
cdr3_aa: ASTSRSYNEQF; clone_size: many; v_call: TRBV19; j_call: TRBJ2-1
cdr3_aa: ASNSGLFTDTQY; clone_size: -; v_call: TRBV7-9; j_call: TRBJ2-3
cdr3_aa: SASGTSGVTDTQY; clone_size: once; v_call: TRBV29-1; j_call: TRBJ2-3
cdr3_aa: LSSSALGGANTGELF; clone_size: -; v_call: TRBV11-2; j_call: TRBJ2-2
cdr3_aa: ASCLKREQY; clone_size: many; v_call: TRBV28; j_call: TRBJ2-7
cdr3_aa: ASSSTAYAQSL; clone_size: once; v_call: TRBV6-2/TRBV6-3; j_call: TRBJ1-1
cdr3_aa: ASSFSGTAYGYT; clone_size: many; v_call: TRBV11-2; j_call: TRBJ1-2
cdr3_aa: ASSSALGRANTRELF; clone_size: once; v_call: TRBV11-2; j_call: TRBJ2-2
cdr3_aa: ASSLNRGIDTQH; clone_size: -; v_call: TRBV6-5; j_call: -
cdr3_aa: ASSQDALLAGAADTQY; clone_size: once; v_call: TRBV4-2; j_call: TRBJ2-3
cdr3_aa: NIDTTRTGAAGANVLT; clone_size: -; v_call: TRBV29-1; j_call: TRBJ2-6